The clone carrying this TCR beta chain was seen only a few times. Constant-segment-primed 5'RACE gave TCR alpha and TCR beta cDNA libraries with sample barcodes and UMIs. Using its own MiXCR run on the 5' RACE reads, TCRdb lists one record per CDR3 protein. Of hundreds of thousands of distinct CDR3 sequences detected, around 25% appear once; the ten largest clones hold approximately 13%. There are 15 residues in the CDR3. The germline CDR1 and CDR2 sequences are SNHLY and FYNNEI. V lost 1 base to trimming and J lost 8 bases, with 14 bases between them. This specimen belongs to a study of T-cell memory formation after mild COVID-19.

The specimen sequenced was PBMCs or a T cell subset sorted from them (not recorded which). This clonotype was sampled from an adult woman who had mild COVID-19 (a few samples of this study predate the infection). Cell type and time point are not known. The chain is built from TRBV2 and TRBJ2-2; no clear D gene. The CDR3 protein is CASSEGATRGGELFF. Written as DNA, the CDR3 is TGTGCCAGCAGTGAAGGGGCCACTCGTGGGGGGGAGCTGTTTTTT.